The 25 T cell receptor beta chains given below trace back to one sample, sequenced in a study of blood T cell repertoires in COVID-19. TCRdb's table, derived via immunoSEQ multiplex PCR, lists solely in-frame clones and lacks some. In the table there are 190,000 or so clones, approximately 88% of which are singletons. The sequenced sample consisted of peripheral blood. The receptors were gathered from a woman aged 25 to 39 with acute or convalescent COVID-19.

The V gene is TRBV7-9, the J gene TRBJ1-1; unclear D gene. The CDR3 consists of 13 residues. Between the trimmed V and J ends, which lost 4 bases and 5 bases, there was a span of 11 bases. CDR1 and CDR2 from the germline V gene are SEHNR and FQNEAQ (reference sequence). The CDR3 region has the DNA TGTGCCAGCAGCTCCTCGGAGGCAACTGAAGCTTTCTTT. Translating it yields CASSSSEATEAFF. Full variable domain (outside the CDR3, taken from reference TRBV7-9 and TRBJ1-1): DTGVSQNPRHKITKRGQNVTFRCDPISEHNRLYWYRQTLGQGPEFLTYFQNEAQLEKSRLLSDRFSAERPKGSFSTLEIQRTEQGDSAMYLCASSSSEATEAFFGQGTRLTVV.

The rearrangement links TRBV6-1 to TRBJ2-7; 10 nucleotides align to TRBD1. The CDR3 length is 17 residues. The trim removed 1 base at V and 2 bases at J, leaving 8 bases unmatched. Per germline, CDR1 MNHNS and CDR2 SASEGT. The CDR3 DNA reads TGTGCCAGCAGTGAAGGGGCTGGGACAGGGGCACCCTACGAGCAGTACTTC. It codes for CASSEGAGTGAPYEQYF.

The chain employs TRBV28 and TRBJ2-1; maybe TRBD2 (5 bases). CDR1 is MDHEN and CDR2 is SYDVKM in the germline V gene. The CDR3 is 12 residues long. V lost 7 bases and J lost 9, with 13 bases in between. DNA for the CDR3: TGTGCCAGCACCCCGACCGGAGGTGAGCAGTTCTTC. Translating gives CASTPTGGEQFF.

The V call is TRBV11-1, the J call TRBJ2-1, with 8 bases that match TRBD2. The CDR3 is 14 residues long. Germline lookup yields CDR1 SGHAT and CDR2 FQDESV (reference sequence). V lost 4 bases to trimming and J lost 7 bases; unmatched junction nucleotides: 6. The CDR3 region is CASSSEGLGNEQFF. In DNA, the CDR3 is TGTGCCAGCAGCTCCGAGGGACTAGGGAATGAGCAGTTCTTC.

CDR3 amino acids: CASSFRVNYGYTF. The CDR3 nucleotides read TGTGCCAGCAGTTTCAGGGTTAACTATGGCTACACCTTC. V and J are TRBV6-5 and TRBJ1-2; D is possibly TRBD1 (5 bases). The CDR3 totals 13 residues. Trimming removed 4 bases from V and 1 base from J, with 7 bases in between. Per the germline V gene, CDR1 is MNHEY and CDR2 is SVGAGI.

The chain has TRBV6-5 and TRBJ1-6; possibly TRBD1 for D (5 bases). This CDR3 contains 16 residues. Germline V lookup: CDR1 MNHEY, CDR2 SVGAGI. The germline V and J ends were trimmed by 2 bases and 7 bases, with 15 bases remaining between them. The chain's CDR3 is CASSYRPGLPNSPLHF. In nucleotides, the CDR3 is TGTGCCAGCAGTTACAGGCCGGGACTACCGAATTCACCCCTCCACTTT.

This chain links TRBV2 with TRBJ1-5, with a weak D call TRBD1 (5 bases). Germline V gene data show CDR1 as SNHLY and CDR2 as FYNNEI. V lost 6 bases, J lost 4 bases, and 10 bases lay in between. The length of the CDR3 is 13 residues. This CDR3 reads CASREEGNQPQHF. DNA of the CDR3: TGTGCCAGCAGGGAGGAGGGGAATCAGCCCCAGCATTTT.

The rearrangement joins TRBV5-1 to TRBJ1-3; 7 nucleotides align to TRBD1. The CDR3 length is 13 residues. After removal of 4 bases from V and 4 bases from J, the junction contained 2 bases not matched to a gene. From germline, CDR1 is SGHRS and CDR2 YFSETQ. The CDR3 DNA sequence: TGCGCCAGCAGCCGGACAGGCGGAAACACCATATATTTT. This sequence encodes CASSRTGGNTIYF.

The V gene is TRBV3-1 (or the pseudogene TRBV3-2), the J gene TRBJ1-4; D is unresolved. The germline V and J ends were trimmed by 4 bases and 8 bases, with 11 bases remaining between them. CDR3 length equals 13 residues. Germline assignment: CDR1 LGHDT and CDR2 YNNKEL (reference sequence). The DNA for the CDR3 is TGTGCCAGCAGCCTAGACTCGGGAGAAAAACTGTTTTTT. It is translated as CASSLDSGEKLFF.

The chain carries TRBV24-1 and TRBJ2-1; 7 bases agree with TRBD1. Looked up from germline, CDR1 is KGHDR and CDR2 is SFDVKD. V dropped 3 bases and J dropped 15; count of bases not matched to a gene: 13. The CDR3 has 14 amino acids. CDR3 region: CATSDPDRVRGWFF. The CDR3 region has the DNA TGTGCCACCAGTGATCCTGACAGGGTAAGAGGTTGGTTCTTC.

The chain joins TRBV3-1 (or the pseudogene TRBV3-2) to TRBJ2-7; 10 bases match TRBD2. This CDR3 is built from 15 residues. Looked up from germline, CDR1 is LGHDT and CDR2 is YNNKEL (reference sequence). The J segment lost 2 bases and the V segment lost 4 bases, leaving 5 bases of the junction unmatched. The CDR3: CASSRGLAFTYEQYF. CDR3 bases: TGTGCCAGCAGCCGGGGACTAGCGTTCACCTACGAGCAGTACTTC.

V gene TRBV6-6 combines with J gene TRBJ2-7, with 7 bases identical to TRBD2. Germline assignment: CDR1 MNHNY and CDR2 SVGAGI (reference sequence). The trim removed 11 bases at V and 6 bases at J, leaving 19 bases unmatched. CDR3 length equals 15 residues. The CDR3 loop reads CACTTDGLGFGEQYF. CDR3 nucleotide sequence: TGTGCCTGCACAACAGACGGACTAGGATTTGGCGAGCAGTACTTC.

The V call is TRBV28, the J call TRBJ2-7; TRBD1 matches at 7 bases. This CDR3 is built from 13 residues. J was trimmed by 6 bases and V by 7 bases; bases with no gene match: 9. In germline, CDR1 is MDHEN, CDR2 SYDVKM. DNA for the CDR3: TGTGCCAGCAAAGTGGCAGGGGGAAGCGAGCAGTACTTC. It specifies CASKVAGGSEQYF.

The chain is built from TRBV7-8 and TRBJ1-4; D not resolved. The CDR3 spans 18 residues. V dropped 1 base and J dropped 3 bases, with 18 bases sitting between them. The germline V gene has CDR1 SGHVS and CDR2 FQNEAQ. This chain's CDR3 is CASSLGVEWRTANEKLFF. The CDR3 bases are TGTGCCAGCAGCTTAGGGGTGGAATGGAGGACGGCTAATGAAAAACTGTTTTTT.

As to this clone: At one boundary the junction diverges from the germline segment, which might be a read error. Here the CDR3 reads CASSFLTEVIF. In DNA form, the CDR3 reads TGTGCCAGCAGTTTCTTGACCGAGGTGATTTTC. V is TRBV28 and J is TRBJ2-7; D is ambiguous. This CDR3 is built from 11 residues. Germline CDR1 reads MDHEN; CDR2 reads SYDVKM.

V gene TRBV7-2 combines with J gene TRBJ2-3, with D uncertain. Germline V lookup: CDR1 SGHTA, CDR2 FQGNSA. The CDR3 has 14 amino acids. Trimming took off 5 bases at V and 0 bases at J, with 9 bases between the two ends. CDR3 coding DNA: TGTGCCAGCAGCCCCCGAGCCAGCACAGATACGCAGTATTTT. Amino acid sequence: CASSPRASTDTQYF.

The chain couples TRBV5-1 to TRBJ1-5; D unclear. This CDR3 region has 14 residues. V gave up 0 bases and J gave up 8 bases, with 12 bases separating them. CDR1 and CDR2 (germline): SGHRS, YFSETQ. The CDR3 here is CASSLVPDGEPQHF. In DNA form, the CDR3 reads TGCGCCAGCAGCTTGGTGCCCGACGGGGAGCCCCAGCATTTT.

The chain employs TRBV2 and TRBJ1-2; D possibly corresponds to TRBD1 (5 bases). This CDR3 spans 12 amino acids. Germline lookup yields CDR1 SNHLY and CDR2 FYNNEI. The germline V and J ends were trimmed by 9 bases and 8 bases, with 16 bases remaining between them. CDR3 amino acids: CARRGGQDGYTF. The CDR3 DNA is TGTGCCAGAAGGGGAGGGCAGGACGGCTACACCTTC.

CDR3 loop: CASSSTGTYEQYF. CDR3 nucleotide sequence: TGTGCCAGCAGTTCCACAGGGACGTACGAGCAGTACTTC. The chain uses TRBV6-6 and TRBJ2-7; possible D gene TRBD1, 6 bases. CDR1 MNHNY and CDR2 SVGAGI come from the germline V gene (reference sequence). This CDR3 region has 13 residues. V shed 4 bases and J shed 4 bases, with 11 bases lying between them.

The chain combines TRBV5-1 with TRBJ2-1; 11 bases map to TRBD1. J gave up 9 bases and V 3 bases, and 5 bases lay outside the gene matches. CDR3 length equals 14 residues. CDR1 is SGHRS, CDR2 YFSETQ, per germline. This CDR3 reads CASSSWDRGSEQFF. DNA of the CDR3: TGCGCCAGCAGCTCATGGGACAGGGGGTCTGAGCAGTTCTTC.

The gene calls are TRBV11-2 and TRBJ2-2; TRBD2 matches 12 bases. This CDR3 has 18 amino acids. The V gene's germline CDR1 is SGHAT and CDR2 FQNNGV. V shed 5 bases, J shed 1 base, and the junction held 8 bases outside the gene matches. The CDR3: CASSVQLAGGGNTGELFF. The DNA for the CDR3 is TGTGCCAGCAGCGTACAGCTAGCGGGAGGGGGGAACACCGGGGAGCTGTTTTTT.

This clone was recorded only once. The chain joins TRBV2 to TRBJ2-5; no definite D call. Trimming left V 6 bases short and J 4 bases short, with 6 bases between. The CDR3 is 11 residues long. Germline V gene data show CDR1 as SNHLY and CDR2 as FYNNEI. The CDR3: CASREIETQYF. The CDR3 bases are TGTGCCAGCAGGGAGATAGAGACCCAGTACTTC. The whole variable domain, remainder taken from reference TRBV2 and TRBJ2-5, is EPEVTQTPSHQVTQMGQEVILRCVPISNHLYFYWYRQILGQKVEFLVSFYNNEISEKSEIFDDQFSVERPDGSNFTLKIRSTKLEDSAMYFCASREIETQYFGPGTRLLVL.

CDR3 residues: CASSREQALAKNIQYF. The CDR3 coding sequence is TGTGCCAGTAGTAGGGAACAGGCTCTAGCCAAAAACATTCAGTACTTC. V usage is TRBV19 and J usage is TRBJ2-4; tentatively, D is TRBD1 (5 bases). CDR3 length equals 16 residues. CDR1 and CDR2 from the germline V gene are LNHDA and SQIVND (reference sequence). The germline V and J ends were trimmed by 4 bases and 0 bases, with 13 bases remaining between them. The complete variable domain, with remaining parts taken from reference TRBV19 and TRBJ2-4, reads DGGITQSPKYLFRKEGQNVTLSCEQNLNHDAMYWYRQDPGQGLRLIYYSQIVNDFQKGDIAEGYSVSREKKESFPLTVTSAQKNPTAFYLCASSREQALAKNIQYFGAGTRLSVL.

The V and J genes are TRBV5-4 and TRBJ2-5; no clear D. CDR1 and CDR2 from the germline V gene are SGHNT and YYREEE (reference sequence). V was shortened by 0 bases and J by 4 bases, with 7 bases between the two germline ends. The CDR3 extends over 13 amino acids. CDR3 DNA: TGTGCCAGCAGCTTGGAGGCAGGAGAGACCCAGTACTTC. It is translated as CASSLEAGETQYF.

The chain couples TRBV7-9 to TRBJ2-1, with 11 nucleotides matching TRBD2. The CDR3 extends over 15 amino acids. V lost 5 bases and J lost 9; bases outside the gene matches: 9. Germline CDR1 reads SEHNR; CDR2 reads FQNEAQ (reference sequence). CDR3 nucleotide sequence: TGTGCCAGCAGCCCGATAGCGGGAGGGCAATCTGAGCAGTTCTTC. It is translated as CASSPIAGGQSEQFF.